The 5 T cell receptor beta chains below all came from one sample that was sequenced in a study of regulatory T cells in long-lasting Graves disease. Relying on iRepertoire HTBI primers and Arm-PCR of CDR3 regions, the team built TCR beta libraries. TCRdb re-derived calls from the multiplex PCR reads in MiXCR, one entry per CDR3 protein. The data show around 300,000 distinct CDR3 sequences, 22% seen once. Time point specified: persistent/refractory GD, antithyroid drugs over 5 years with positive TRAb. The TCR library was made from RNA that had been extracted from PBMCs in TRIzol. This specimen was peripheral blood mononuclear cells (PBMCs), taken when the disease was refractory, from a patient treated with antithyroid drugs. The receptors were sampled from a female donor with Graves disease.

Only a few counts were recorded for this clonotype. The V and J genes are TRBV29-1 and TRBJ2-5; TRBD1 agrees at 10 bases. CDR3 size: 14 residues. J lost 5 bases, V lost 7 bases, and 10 bases had no gene match. Germline lookup yields CDR1 SQVTM and CDR2 ANQGSEA. The CDR3 DNA follows: TGCAGCGCGTCCGGGACAGGGGCTGGCGAGACCCAGTACTTC. Its protein is CSASGTGAGETQYF.

V gene TRBV6-1 combines with J gene TRBJ1-4; a weak D match, TRBD1 (6 bases). The ends were cut back, 6 bases at V and 7 bases at J, with 18 bases in the middle. In germline, CDR1 is MNHNS, CDR2 SASEGT. The CDR3 runs to 15 residues. DNA of the CDR3: TGTGCCAGCAGCCTCTCCGGGGGCTATAGTGAAAAACTGTTTTTT. Amino acids: CASSLSGGYSEKLFF.

This chain uses TRBV3-1 with TRBJ2-1; 11 nucleotides line up with TRBD2. The V gene's germline CDR1 is LGHDT and CDR2 YNNKEL (reference sequence). With V trimmed by 4 bases and J by 6 bases, 8 bases remained unmatched. This CDR3 spans 16 amino acids. The CDR3 nucleotides read TGTGCCAGCAGCCCCTTAGGACTAGCGGGCTTCAATGAGCAGTTCTTC. Translated: CASSPLGLAGFNEQFF.

This clonotype was seen at least ten times. The genes are TRBV11-1 and TRBJ2-7; 8 nucleotides agree with TRBD2. Germline trimming cut 5 bases from V and 2 bases from J; bases unmatched to any gene: 2. CDR1 SGHAT and CDR2 FQDESV come from the germline V gene (reference sequence). CDR3 length: 13 amino acids. The CDR3 reads CASSPSGPYEQYF. DNA of the CDR3: TGTGCCAGCAGCCCTAGCGGGCCCTACGAGCAGTACTTC.

The sample holds a few counts of this clonotype. CDR3 region: CASSHSHSTQSPNEKLFF. The CDR3 region has the DNA TGTGCCAGCAGCCATAGCCATTCGACCCAGTCCCCAAATGAAAAACTGTTTTTT. The gene calls are TRBV3-1 and TRBJ1-4; no clear D gene. The CDR3 is 18 residues long. Trimming pared 3 bases from V and 5 bases from J, leaving 22 bases between. Germline CDR1 and CDR2: LGHDT and YNNKEL (reference sequence).